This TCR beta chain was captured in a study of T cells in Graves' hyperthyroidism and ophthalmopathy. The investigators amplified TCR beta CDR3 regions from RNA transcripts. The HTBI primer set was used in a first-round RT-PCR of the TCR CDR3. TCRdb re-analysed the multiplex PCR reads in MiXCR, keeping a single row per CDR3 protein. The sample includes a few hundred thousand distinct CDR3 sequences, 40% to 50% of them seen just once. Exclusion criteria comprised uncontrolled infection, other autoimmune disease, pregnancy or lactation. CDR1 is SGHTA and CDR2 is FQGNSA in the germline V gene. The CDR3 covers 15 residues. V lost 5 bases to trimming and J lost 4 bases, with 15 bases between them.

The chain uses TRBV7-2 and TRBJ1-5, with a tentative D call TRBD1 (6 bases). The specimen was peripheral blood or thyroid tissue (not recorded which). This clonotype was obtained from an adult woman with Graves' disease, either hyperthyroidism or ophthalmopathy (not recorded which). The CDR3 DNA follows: TGTGCCAGCAGCCGGGACATTAACCCTAATCAGCCCCAGCATTTT. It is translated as CASSRDINPNQPQHF. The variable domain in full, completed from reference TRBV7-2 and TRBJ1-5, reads GAGVSQSPSNKVTEKGKDVELRCDPISGHTALYWYRQSLGQGLEFLIYFQGNSAPDKSGLPSDRFSAERTGGSVSTLTIQRTQQEDSAVYLCASSRDINPNQPQHFGDGTRLSIL.